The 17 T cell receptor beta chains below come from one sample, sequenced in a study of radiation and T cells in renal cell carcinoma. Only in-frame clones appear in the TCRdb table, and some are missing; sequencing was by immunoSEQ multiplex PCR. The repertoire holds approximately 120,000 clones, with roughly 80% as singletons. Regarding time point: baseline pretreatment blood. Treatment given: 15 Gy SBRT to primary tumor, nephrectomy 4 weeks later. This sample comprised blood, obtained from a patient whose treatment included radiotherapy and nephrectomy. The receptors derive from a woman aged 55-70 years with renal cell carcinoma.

CDR3 nucleotides: TGTGCCAGTAGTATATGGCAGAGAAATGAAAAACTGTTTTTT. The encoded protein is CASSIWQRNEKLFF. The chain links TRBV19 to TRBJ1-4; D is ambiguous. Germline V gene lookup returns CDR1 LNHDA and CDR2 SQIVND (reference sequence). This CDR3 has 14 residues. V was shortened by 2 bases and J by 5 bases, with 9 bases between the two germline ends.

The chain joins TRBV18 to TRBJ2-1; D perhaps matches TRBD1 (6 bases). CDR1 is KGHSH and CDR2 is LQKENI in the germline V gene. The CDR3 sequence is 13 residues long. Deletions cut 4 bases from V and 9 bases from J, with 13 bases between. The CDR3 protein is CASSLDQGSEQFF. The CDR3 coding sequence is TGTGCCAGCTCACTTGATCAGGGGAGTGAGCAGTTCTTC.

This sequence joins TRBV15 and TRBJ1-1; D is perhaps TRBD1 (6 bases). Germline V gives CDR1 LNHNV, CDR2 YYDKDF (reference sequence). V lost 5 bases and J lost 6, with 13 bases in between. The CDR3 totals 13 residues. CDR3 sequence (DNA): TGTGCCACCAGCGCCGCAGGGGTACCTGAAGCTTTCTTT. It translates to CATSAAGVPEAFF.

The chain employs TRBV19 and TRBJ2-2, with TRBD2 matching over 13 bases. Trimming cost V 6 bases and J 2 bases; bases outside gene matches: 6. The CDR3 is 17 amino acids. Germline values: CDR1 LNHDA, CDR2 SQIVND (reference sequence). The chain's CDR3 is CASRRGTSGANTGELFF. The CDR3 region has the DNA TGTGCCAGTAGGAGAGGGACTAGCGGGGCCAACACCGGGGAGCTGTTTTTT.

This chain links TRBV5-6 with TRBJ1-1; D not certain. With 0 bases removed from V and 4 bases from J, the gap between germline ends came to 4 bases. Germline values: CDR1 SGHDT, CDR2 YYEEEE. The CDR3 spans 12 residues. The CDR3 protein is CASSLGPTEAFF. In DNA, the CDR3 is TGTGCCAGCAGCTTGGGGCCCACTGAAGCTTTCTTT.

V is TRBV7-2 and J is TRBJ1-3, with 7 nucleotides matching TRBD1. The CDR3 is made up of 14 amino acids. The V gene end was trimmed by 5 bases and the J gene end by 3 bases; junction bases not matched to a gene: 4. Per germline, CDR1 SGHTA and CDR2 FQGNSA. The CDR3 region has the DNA TGTGCCAGCAGCCCCGGGACAGTTGGAAACACCATATATTTT. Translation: CASSPGTVGNTIYF.

CDR3 amino acids: CASGGRGPYNEQFF. CDR3 sequence (DNA): TGTGCCAGCGGAGGGAGAGGGCCCTACAATGAGCAGTTCTTC. The rearrangement uses TRBV6-5 and TRBJ2-1; maybe TRBD2 (6 bases). Germline CDR1 and CDR2: MNHEY and SVGAGI. The V end lost 8 bases, the J end lost 2 bases, and 13 bases lay between the germline ends. This CDR3 comprises 14 residues.

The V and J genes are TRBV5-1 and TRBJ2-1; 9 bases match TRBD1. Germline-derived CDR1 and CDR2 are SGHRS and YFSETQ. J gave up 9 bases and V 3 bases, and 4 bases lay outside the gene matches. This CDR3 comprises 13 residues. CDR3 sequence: CASSYTTGGEQFF. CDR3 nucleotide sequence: TGCGCCAGCAGCTATACGACAGGGGGTGAGCAGTTCTTC. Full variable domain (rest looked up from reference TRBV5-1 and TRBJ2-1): KAGVTQTPRYLIKTRGQQVTLSCSPISGHRSVSWYQQTPGQGLQFLFEYFSETQRNKGNFPGRFSGRQFSNSRSEMNVSTLELGDSALYLCASSYTTGGEQFFGPGTRLTVL.

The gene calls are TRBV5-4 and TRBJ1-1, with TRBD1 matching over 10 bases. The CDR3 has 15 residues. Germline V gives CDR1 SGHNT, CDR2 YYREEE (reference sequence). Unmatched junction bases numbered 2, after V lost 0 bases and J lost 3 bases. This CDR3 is CASSLAGQGDTEAFF. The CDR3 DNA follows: TGTGCCAGCAGCTTGGCCGGACAGGGGGACACTGAAGCTTTCTTT.

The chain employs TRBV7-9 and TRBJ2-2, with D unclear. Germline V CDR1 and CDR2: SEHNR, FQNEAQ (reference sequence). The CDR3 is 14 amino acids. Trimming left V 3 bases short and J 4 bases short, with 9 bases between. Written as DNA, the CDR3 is TGTGCCAGCAGCTTGGTTGGGATCACCGGGGAGCTGTTTTTT. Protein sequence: CASSLVGITGELFF.

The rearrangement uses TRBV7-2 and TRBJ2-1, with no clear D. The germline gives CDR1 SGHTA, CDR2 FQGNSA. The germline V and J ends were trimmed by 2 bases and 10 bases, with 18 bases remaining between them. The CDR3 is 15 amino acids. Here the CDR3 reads CASSLISLDRREQFF. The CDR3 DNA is TGTGCCAGCAGCTTAATCTCTCTCGACCGGAGAGAGCAGTTCTTC. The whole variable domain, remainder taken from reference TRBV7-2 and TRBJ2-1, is GAGVSQSPSNKVTEKGKDVELRCDPISGHTALYWYRQSLGQGLEFLIYFQGNSAPDKSGLPSDRFSAERTGGSVSTLTIQRTQQEDSAVYLCASSLISLDRREQFFGPGTRLTVL.

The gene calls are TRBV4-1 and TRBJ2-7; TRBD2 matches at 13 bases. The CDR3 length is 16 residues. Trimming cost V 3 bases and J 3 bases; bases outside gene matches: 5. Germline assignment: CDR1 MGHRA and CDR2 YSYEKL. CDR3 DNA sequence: TGCGCCAGCAGCCAGATACTAGCGGGGGGGCTCTACGAGCAGTACTTC. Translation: CASSQILAGGLYEQYF.

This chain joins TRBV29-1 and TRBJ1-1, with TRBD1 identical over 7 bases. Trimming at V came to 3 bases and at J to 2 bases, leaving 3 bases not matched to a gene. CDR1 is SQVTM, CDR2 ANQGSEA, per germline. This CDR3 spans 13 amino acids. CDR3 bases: TGCAGCGTTGAGGGACAGCCTAACACTGAAGCTTTCTTT. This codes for CSVEGQPNTEAFF.

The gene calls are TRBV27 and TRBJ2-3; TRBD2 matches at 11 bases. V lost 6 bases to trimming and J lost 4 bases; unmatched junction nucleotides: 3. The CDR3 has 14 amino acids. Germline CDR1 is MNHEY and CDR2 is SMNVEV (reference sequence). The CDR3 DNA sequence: TGTGCCAGCAGACTAGCGGGGGTACCAGATACGCAGTATTTT. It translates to CASRLAGVPDTQYF.

Here the CDR3 DNA reads TGTGCCAGTAGTCAGGGGAGGGGGCGAGGCCAGACCCAGTACTTC. Translated, it gives CASSQGRGRGQTQYF. The chain is built from TRBV19 and TRBJ2-5, with D perhaps given as TRBD1 or TRBD2 (7 bases each). The CDR3 has 15 amino acids. Germline CDR1 is LNHDA and CDR2 is SQIVND (reference sequence). Between the trimmed V and J ends, which lost 5 bases and 6 bases, there was a span of 19 bases.

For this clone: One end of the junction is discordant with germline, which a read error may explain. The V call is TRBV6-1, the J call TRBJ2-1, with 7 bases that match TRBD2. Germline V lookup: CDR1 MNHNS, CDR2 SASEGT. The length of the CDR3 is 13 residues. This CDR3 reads CACRRELYNEQFF. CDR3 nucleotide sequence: TGTGCCTGCAGGCGGGAGCTCTACAATGAGCAGTTCTTC.

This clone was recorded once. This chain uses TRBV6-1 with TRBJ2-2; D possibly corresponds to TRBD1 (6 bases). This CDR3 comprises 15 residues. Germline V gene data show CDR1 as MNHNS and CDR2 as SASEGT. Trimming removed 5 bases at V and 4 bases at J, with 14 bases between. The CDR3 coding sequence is TGTGCCAGCAGTCAATTGACAGGTGTCACCGGGGAGCTGTTTTTT. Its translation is CASSQLTGVTGELFF.